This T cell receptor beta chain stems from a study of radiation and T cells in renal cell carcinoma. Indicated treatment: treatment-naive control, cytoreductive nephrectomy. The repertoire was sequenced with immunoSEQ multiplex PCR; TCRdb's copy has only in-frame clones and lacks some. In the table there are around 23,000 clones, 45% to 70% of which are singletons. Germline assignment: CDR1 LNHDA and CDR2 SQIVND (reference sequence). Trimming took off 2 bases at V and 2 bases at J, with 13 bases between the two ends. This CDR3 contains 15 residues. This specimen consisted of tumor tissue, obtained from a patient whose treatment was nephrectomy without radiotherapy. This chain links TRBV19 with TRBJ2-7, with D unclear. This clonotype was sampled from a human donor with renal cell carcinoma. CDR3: CASSIKMALTYEQYF. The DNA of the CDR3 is TGTGCCAGTAGTATAAAAATGGCGCTGACCTACGAGCAGTACTTC.